The present TCR beta chain was sequenced within a study of blood T cell repertoires in COVID-19 (dated by TCRdb to 2020 to 2021). For context, the study as a whole: Samples from collaborators originated in the United States, Italy and Spain and spanned both the acute and convalescent phases of COVID-19. Where available, HLA class I and class II types were taken from metadata supplied by the sample provider and were not determined by assay-based typing. The sample metadata nearly always contained a de-identified subject ID, COVID-19 status, age in years and sex. The material from the prospective study consisted of cDNA or gDNA derived from T cells, B-cell-depleted T cells, or PBMCs. The dataset comprised deeply sampled blood TCRbeta repertoires from subjects exposed to, actively infected with, or recovered from COVID-19. The samples were drawn from two sources: the first 160 participants of the ongoing ImmuneRACE study, and approximately 1,300 subjects contributed by 6 global collaborators. The repertoires were released in a freely available public database intended as a resource for research on the immune response to SARS-CoV-2.

The CDR3 numbers 14 residues from cysteine through phenylalanine. Only CDR3 DNA remains: 42 bases, in frame from the first base. The CDR1 and CDR2 encoded by the germline V gene are SGHRS and YFSETQ. V is cut by 0 bases and J by 1 base, and the space between the germline ends is 5 bases. This clone has just a few counts. The clone's antigen remains unknown. Base-call qualities are not available, and no considerably larger clone is one nucleotide away. Here is what the overall study found, with its caveats: Clinical and demographic metadata were provided uncurated, with the amount varying by source and participant.

Each collaborating institution followed its own protocols to collect whole blood in K2EDTA tubes. For TCRbeta analysis, collaborators shipped samples in one of three forms: frozen whole blood, isolated PBMCs, or DNA extracted from either of those sample types. TCRbeta CDR3 regions were amplified from genomic DNA using the immunoSEQ Assay, a bias-controlled multiplex PCR. The original pipeline was this. Within the assay, amplification of reference gene primers was used to estimate how many nucleated cells each sample contained. To quantify the absolute abundance of each unique TCRbeta CDR3 rearrangement, sequence reads were collapsed and filtered. For each sample, productive Simpson clonality was calculated by taking the square root of Simpson's diversity index across productive rearrangements. The immuneACCESS repertoire file appears here via TCRdb, limited to in-frame rearrangements. These files lack a portion of the clones; in checked studies, under half of the deficit traces to unresolved V genes, and the cause of the others is not known. V and J calls and clone size follow that table, whereas D and trimming were derived from the DNA. This sample has about 210,000 clones in its table, and roughly 80% of those were observed once. The ten largest clones take up about 2.7% of the sample.

Material: peripheral blood. The V gene is TRBV5-1 and the J gene is TRBJ1-5; TRBD1 is a weak D gene call, 5 bases matching. The origin of this receptor is a woman aged 40-49 years with active or convalescent COVID-19. The CDR3 region reads CASSLGQSNQPQHF. The sequence in DNA is TGCGCCAGCAGCTTGGGACAGAGCAATCAGCCCCAGCATTTT. Reference TRBV5-1 and TRBJ1-5 proteins supply the regions before and after the CDR3; the full variable domain is: KAGVTQTPRYLIKTRGQQVTLSCSPISGHRSVSWYQQTPGQGLQFLFEYFSETQRNKGNFPGRFSGRQFSNSRSEMNVSTLELGDSALYLCASSLGQSNQPQHFGDGTRLSIL.